The present TCR beta chain was sequenced within a study of shared T cell receptors in the human thymus. The assay was immunoSEQ multiplex PCR, and TCRdb's table has in-frame clones only and misses some. This table has 55,000 to 75,000 clones, 90% to 95% appearing once. The germline V and J ends were trimmed by 1 base and 3 bases, with 16 bases remaining between them. The CDR3 consists of 17 residues. Per the germline V gene, CDR1 is SGHDN and CDR2 is FVKESK. The chain joins TRBV14 to TRBJ1-5, with a tentative D call TRBD1 (5 bases). What was sequenced was thymocytes. The receptor's source is a human donor. Written as DNA, the CDR3 is TGTGCCAGCAGCCAAGGAGCGGGGGAGGGGACCAATCAGCCCCAGCATTTT. Translating gives CASSQGAGEGTNQPQHF.